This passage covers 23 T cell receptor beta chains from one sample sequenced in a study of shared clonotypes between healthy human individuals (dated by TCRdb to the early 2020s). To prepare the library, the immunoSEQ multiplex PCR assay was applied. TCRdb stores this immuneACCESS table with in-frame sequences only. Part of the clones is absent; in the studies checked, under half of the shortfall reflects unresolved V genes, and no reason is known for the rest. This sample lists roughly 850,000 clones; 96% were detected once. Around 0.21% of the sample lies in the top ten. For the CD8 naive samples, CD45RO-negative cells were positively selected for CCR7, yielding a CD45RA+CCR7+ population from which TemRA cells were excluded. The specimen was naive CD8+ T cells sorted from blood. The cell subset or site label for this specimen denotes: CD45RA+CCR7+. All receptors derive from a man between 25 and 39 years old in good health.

This chain's CDR3 is CASQGSPSYEQYF. DNA for the CDR3: TGTGCCAGTCAGGGCTCCCCCTCCTACGAGCAGTACTTC. This chain connects TRBV28 to TRBJ2-7; the D gene is possibly TRBD1 (5 bases). This CDR3 region has 13 residues. From germline, CDR1 is MDHEN and CDR2 SYDVKM. V shed 9 bases and J shed 0 bases, with 12 bases lying between them.

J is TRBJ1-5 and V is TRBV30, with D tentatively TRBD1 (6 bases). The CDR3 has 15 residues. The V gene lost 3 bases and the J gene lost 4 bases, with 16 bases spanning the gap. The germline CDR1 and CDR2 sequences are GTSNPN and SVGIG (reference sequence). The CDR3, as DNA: TGTGCCTGGAGCGCCGCTTTGGACAGAAATCAGCCCCAGCATTTT. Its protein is CAWSAALDRNQPQHF. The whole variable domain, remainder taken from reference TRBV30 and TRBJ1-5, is SQTIHQWPATLVQPVGSPLSLECTVEGTSNPNLYWYRQAAGRGLQLLFYSVGIGQISSEVPQNLSASRPQDRQFILSSKKLLLSDSGFYLCAWSAALDRNQPQHFGDGTRLSIL.

CDR3 protein: CASSNGQYEQYF. The CDR3 DNA is TGTGCCAGCAGCAATGGGCAATACGAGCAGTACTTC. This chain links TRBV28 with TRBJ2-7; no clear D gene. The V gene lost 6 bases and the J gene lost 4 bases, with 10 bases spanning the gap. CDR3 size: 12 residues. Germline CDR1 and CDR2: MDHEN and SYDVKM.

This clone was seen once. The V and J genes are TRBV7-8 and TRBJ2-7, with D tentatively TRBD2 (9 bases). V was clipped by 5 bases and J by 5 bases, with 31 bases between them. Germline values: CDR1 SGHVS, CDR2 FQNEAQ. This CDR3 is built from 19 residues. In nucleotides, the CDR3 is TGTGCCAGCAGCCCACCGGTGGACAGGGTGCTAGCGGGATCGGACGAGCAGTACTTC. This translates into CASSPPVDRVLAGSDEQYF.

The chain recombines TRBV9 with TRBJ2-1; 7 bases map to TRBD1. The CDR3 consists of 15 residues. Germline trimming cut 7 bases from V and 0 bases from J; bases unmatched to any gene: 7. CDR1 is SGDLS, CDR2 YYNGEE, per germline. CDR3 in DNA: TGTGCCAGCGGAACAGGGGTCCCCTCCTACAATGAGCAGTTCTTC. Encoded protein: CASGTGVPSYNEQFF.

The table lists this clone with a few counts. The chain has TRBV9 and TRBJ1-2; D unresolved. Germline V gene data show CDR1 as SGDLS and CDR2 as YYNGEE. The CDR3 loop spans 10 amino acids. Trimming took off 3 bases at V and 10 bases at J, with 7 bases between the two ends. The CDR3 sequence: CASSGRDYTF. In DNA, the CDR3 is TGTGCCAGCAGCGGCCGGGACTACACCTTC.

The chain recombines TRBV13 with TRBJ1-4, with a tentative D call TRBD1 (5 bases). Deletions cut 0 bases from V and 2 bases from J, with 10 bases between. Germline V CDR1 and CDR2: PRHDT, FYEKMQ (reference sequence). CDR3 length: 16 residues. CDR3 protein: CASSLGPRVTNEKLFF. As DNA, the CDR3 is TGTGCCAGCAGCTTAGGCCCCAGGGTGACTAATGAAAAACTGTTTTTT.

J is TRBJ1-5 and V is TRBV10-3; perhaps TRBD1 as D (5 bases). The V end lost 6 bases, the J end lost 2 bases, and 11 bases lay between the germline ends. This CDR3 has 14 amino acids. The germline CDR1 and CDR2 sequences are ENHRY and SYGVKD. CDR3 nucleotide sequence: TGTGCCATCAGGGAAGGGGAGGGCAATCAGCCCCAGCATTTT. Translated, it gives CAIREGEGNQPQHF.

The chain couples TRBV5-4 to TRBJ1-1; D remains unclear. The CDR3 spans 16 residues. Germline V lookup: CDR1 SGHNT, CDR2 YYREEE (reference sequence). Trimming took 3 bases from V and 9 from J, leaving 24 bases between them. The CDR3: CASSSGPRDPLSQAFF. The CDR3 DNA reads TGTGCCAGCAGCTCTGGGCCCCGGGATCCCCTAAGTCAAGCTTTCTTT.

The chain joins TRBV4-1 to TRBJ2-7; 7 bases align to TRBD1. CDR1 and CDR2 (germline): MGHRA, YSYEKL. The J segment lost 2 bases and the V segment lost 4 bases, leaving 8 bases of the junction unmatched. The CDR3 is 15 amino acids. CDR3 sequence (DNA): TGCGCCAGCAGCCCCTCGAGGACAGGAGCCTACGAGCAGTACTTC. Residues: CASSPSRTGAYEQYF.

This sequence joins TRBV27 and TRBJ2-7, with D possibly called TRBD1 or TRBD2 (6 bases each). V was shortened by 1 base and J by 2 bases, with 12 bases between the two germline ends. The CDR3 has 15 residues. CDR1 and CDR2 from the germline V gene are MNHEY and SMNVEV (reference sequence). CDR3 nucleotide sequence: TGTGCCAGCAGTTTATTAGGGGGAGGCGCCTACGAGCAGTACTTC. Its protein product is CASSLLGGGAYEQYF.

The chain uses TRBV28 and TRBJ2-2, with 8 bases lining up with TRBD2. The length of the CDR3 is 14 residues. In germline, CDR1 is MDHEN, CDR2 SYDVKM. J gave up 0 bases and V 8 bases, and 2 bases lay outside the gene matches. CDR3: CASYSGTNTGELFF. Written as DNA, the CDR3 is TGTGCCAGCTATAGCGGGACGAACACCGGGGAGCTGTTTTTT.

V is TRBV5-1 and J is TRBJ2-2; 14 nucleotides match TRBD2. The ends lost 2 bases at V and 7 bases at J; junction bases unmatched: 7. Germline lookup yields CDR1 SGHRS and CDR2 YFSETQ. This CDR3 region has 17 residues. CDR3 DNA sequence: TGCGCCAGCAGCTTCCGACTAGCGGGAGGGCATGACGGGGAGCTGTTTTTT. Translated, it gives CASSFRLAGGHDGELFF.

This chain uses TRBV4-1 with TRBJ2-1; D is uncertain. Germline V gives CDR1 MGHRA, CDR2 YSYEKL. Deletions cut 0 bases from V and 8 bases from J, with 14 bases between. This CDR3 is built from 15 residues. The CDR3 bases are TGCGCCAGCAGCCAAGAGCGTAAGCCTTCGCATGAGCAGTTCTTC. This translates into CASSQERKPSHEQFF.

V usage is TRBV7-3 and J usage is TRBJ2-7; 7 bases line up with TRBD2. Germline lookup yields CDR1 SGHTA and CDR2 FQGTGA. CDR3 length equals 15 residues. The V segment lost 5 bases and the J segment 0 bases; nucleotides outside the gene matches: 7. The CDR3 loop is CASSPLGGSSYEQYF. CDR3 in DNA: TGTGCCAGCAGCCCCCTGGGGGGGAGCTCCTACGAGCAGTACTTC.

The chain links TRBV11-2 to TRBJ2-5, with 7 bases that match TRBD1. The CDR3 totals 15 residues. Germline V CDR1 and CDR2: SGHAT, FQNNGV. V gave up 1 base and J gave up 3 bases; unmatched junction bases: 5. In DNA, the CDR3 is TGTGCCAGCAGCTTAGCTGGGCAGGGGGAAGAGACCCAGTACTTC. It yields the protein CASSLAGQGEETQYF.

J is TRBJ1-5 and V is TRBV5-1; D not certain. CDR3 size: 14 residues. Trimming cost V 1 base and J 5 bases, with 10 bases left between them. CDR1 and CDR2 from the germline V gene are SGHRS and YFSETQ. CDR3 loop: CASSLWPDDQPQHF. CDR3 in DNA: TGCGCCAGCAGCTTGTGGCCGGACGATCAGCCCCAGCATTTT.

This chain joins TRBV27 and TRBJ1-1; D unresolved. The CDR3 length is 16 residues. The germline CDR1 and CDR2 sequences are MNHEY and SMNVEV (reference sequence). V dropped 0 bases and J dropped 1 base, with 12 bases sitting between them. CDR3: CASSLSRAPKNTEAFF. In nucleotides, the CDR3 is TGTGCCAGCAGTTTATCGAGGGCCCCAAAGAACACTGAAGCTTTCTTT.

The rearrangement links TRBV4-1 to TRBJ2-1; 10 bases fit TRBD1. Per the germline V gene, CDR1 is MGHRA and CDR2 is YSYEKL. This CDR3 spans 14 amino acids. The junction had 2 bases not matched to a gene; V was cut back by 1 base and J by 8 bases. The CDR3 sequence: CASSQADRGDEQFF. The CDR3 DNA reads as TGCGCCAGCAGCCAAGCGGACAGGGGGGATGAGCAGTTCTTC.

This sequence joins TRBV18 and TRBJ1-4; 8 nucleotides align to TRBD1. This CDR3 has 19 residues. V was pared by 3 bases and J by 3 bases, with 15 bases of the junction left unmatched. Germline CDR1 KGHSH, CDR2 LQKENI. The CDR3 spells CASSPAHWDRIDSNEKLFF. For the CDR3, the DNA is TGTGCCAGCTCACCCGCCCACTGGGACAGGATCGATTCTAATGAAAAACTGTTTTTT.

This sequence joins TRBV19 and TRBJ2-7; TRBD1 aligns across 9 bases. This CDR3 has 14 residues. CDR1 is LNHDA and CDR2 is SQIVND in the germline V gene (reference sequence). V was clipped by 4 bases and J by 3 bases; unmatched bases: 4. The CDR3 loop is CASSKTGGIYEQYF. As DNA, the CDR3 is TGTGCCAGTAGTAAAACAGGGGGCATCTACGAGCAGTACTTC. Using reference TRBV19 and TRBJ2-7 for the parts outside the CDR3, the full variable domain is DGGITQSPKYLFRKEGQNVTLSCEQNLNHDAMYWYRQDPGQGLRLIYYSQIVNDFQKGDIAEGYSVSREKKESFPLTVTSAQKNPTAFYLCASSKTGGIYEQYFGPGTRLTVT.

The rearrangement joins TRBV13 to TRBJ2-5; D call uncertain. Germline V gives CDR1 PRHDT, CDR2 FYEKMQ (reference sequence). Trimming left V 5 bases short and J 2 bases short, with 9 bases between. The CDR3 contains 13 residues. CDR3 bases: TGTGCCAGCAGCCTAACCCAGCAAGAGACCCAGTACTTC. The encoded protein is CASSLTQQETQYF.

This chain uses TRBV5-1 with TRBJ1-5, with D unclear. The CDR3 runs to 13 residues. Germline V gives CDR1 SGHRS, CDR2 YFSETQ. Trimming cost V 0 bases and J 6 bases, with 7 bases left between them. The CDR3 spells CASSLEAGQPQHF. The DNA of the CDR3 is TGCGCCAGCAGCTTGGAGGCGGGTCAGCCCCAGCATTTT.